Presented here are 5 T cell receptor beta chains from one specimen sequenced in a study of blood T cell repertoires in COVID-19. Assay used: immunoSEQ multiplex PCR; TCRdb lists only in-frame clones, some missing. The data hold about 290,000 clones, with 80% to 90% observed a single time. Sample: peripheral blood. These receptor sequences come from a man in his forties or fifties with acute or convalescent COVID-19.

The chain joins TRBV6-2 or TRBV6-3 to TRBJ2-7; weak D call: TRBD2 (6 bases). The V gene lost 3 bases and the J gene lost 5 bases, with 14 bases spanning the gap. Germline V gene sequence: CDR1 MNHEY, CDR2 SVGEGT. CDR3 length: 14 residues. CDR3 amino acids: CASSYRRGNDEQYF. Written as DNA, the CDR3 is TGTGCCAGCAGTTATAGGAGGGGAAATGACGAGCAGTACTTC.

This clone was recorded once. This chain joins TRBV5-1 and TRBJ2-7; 10 bases match TRBD1. The CDR3 covers 15 residues. V was clipped by 4 bases and J by 2 bases; unmatched bases: 6. Germline V gives CDR1 SGHRS, CDR2 YFSETQ. CDR3 in DNA: TGCGCCAGCAGCCGGGGACAGGGGAAGACCTACGAGCAGTACTTC. It encodes CASSRGQGKTYEQYF.

CDR3 DNA sequence: TGTGCCAGCAGCCAACCAGGCTCCTACAATGAGCAGTTCTTC. It codes for CASSQPGSYNEQFF. The J gene is TRBJ2-1, the V gene TRBV3-1 (or the pseudogene TRBV3-2); D is undetermined. The CDR3 has 14 amino acids. Trimming stripped 2 bases from V and 0 bases from J, with 5 bases between. CDR1 is LGHDT, CDR2 YNNKEL, per germline (reference sequence).

The rearrangement joins TRBV6-6 to TRBJ2-3; 7 nucleotides match TRBD1. The CDR3 is 14 amino acids. Germline assignment: CDR1 MNHNY and CDR2 SVGAGI (reference sequence). V was pared by 5 bases and J by 9 bases, with 11 bases of the junction left unmatched. CDR3 in DNA: TGTGCCAGCAGTCCCGGCCACAGGGGAGCAACGCAGTATTTT. Translating gives CASSPGHRGATQYF.

This clone came up once. The chain couples TRBV4-2 to TRBJ2-7; D is uncertain. V shed 0 bases and J shed 3 bases, with 9 bases lying between them. The CDR3 has 14 residues. Germline-derived CDR1 and CDR2 are LGHNA and YNFKEQ. Here the CDR3 DNA reads TGTGCCAGCAGCCAAGAAGTGGTCGGCTACGAGCAGTACTTC. Amino acid sequence: CASSQEVVGYEQYF.